In this sample, the clone carrying this T cell receptor beta chain turned up many times. Its target is unknown. These data belong to a study of beta chain features in type 1 diabetes. Study-wide points: Moderate but significant shortening of TCRB CDR3s was recorded in all four CD4+ subsets from Type 1 diabetes patients. The study found that naive, central memory and Treg TCRB repertoires appeared more similar in patients than in healthy donors. VDJ junctions sequenced from type 1 diabetes patients showed fewer insertions and more deletions.

V lost 0 bases, J lost 0 bases, and 7 bases lay in between. The CDR3 runs to 15 residues. The V gene's germline CDR1 is SGDLS and CDR2 YYNGEE. Of the isolated RNA, all was reverse transcribed, and so the sequenced material was expressed TCRB transcripts. Method: immunoSEQ multiplex PCR; TCRdb's copy keeps in-frame clones and lacks some. The table lists about 340,000 clones, roughly 8% of them singletons. J is TRBJ1-3 and V is TRBV9; D not certain. Sequencing was done on a sample of central memory CD4+ T cells from blood. This sequence was found in a woman aged 18-30 years in good health. Written as DNA, the CDR3 is TGTGCCAGCAGCGTAGGGGGAACCTCTGGAAACACCATATATTTT. Encoded protein: CASSVGGTSGNTIYF.